These T cell receptor beta chains were read from a single sample in a study of post-analysis software for immune sequencing data. MiXCR, applied by TCRdb to the PCR reads, yields one record per CDR3 protein. The repertoire holds about 680,000 distinct CDR3 sequences, with 59% as singletons. Sequencing was carried out using blood. The receptors stem from a girl aged 2 to 10 with multiple sclerosis. Both conserved end residues are part of each CDR3. A D gene is named only where the DNA matches it firmly. Clone size is stated in some rows and not others, as once, few, many or a class when expanded.

abundance	j_gene	v_gene	d_gene	CDR3nt	CDR3aa
-	TRBJ2-3	TRBV5-1	-	TGCGCCAGCCTCGAGACGACAGGCACAGATACGCAGTATTTT	CASLETTGTDTQYF
few	TRBJ2-3	TRBV29-1	TRBD2	TGCAGCGTTGTAGCGGGGGTGATCACAGATACGCAGTATTTT	CSVVAGVITDTQYF
-	TRBJ2-7	TRBV3-1	-	TGTGCCAGCAGCCCCCGAGGGGAAGGGGACGAGCAGTACTTC	CASSPRGEGDEQYF
-	TRBJ2-5	TRBV7-2	-	TGTGCCAGCAGCTTGTATATGAAGACCCAGTACTTC	CASSLYMKTQYF
few	TRBJ2-3	TRBV20-1	TRBD1	TGCAGTGCCCACGGACAGGGTGTGGTAGATACGCAGTATTTT	CSAHGQGVVDTQYF
-	TRBJ2-4	TRBV14	TRBD1	TGTGCCAGCAGCCCCCTAACAGGGGGCGACATTCAGTACTTC	CASSPLTGGDIQYF
-	TRBJ2-1	TRBV4-1	-	TGCGCCAGCAGCCAGGTACCAGGGGAATCCTGCAATGAGCAGTTCTTC	CASSQVPGESCNEQFF
-	TRBJ2-1	TRBV11-2	-	TGTGCCAGCAGTTACAGGGTAAGCGAGCAGTTCTTC	CASSYRVSEQFF
-	TRBJ2-7	TRBV6-5	-	TGTGCCAGCAGAAGGGGGGCTACTACTGACGAGCAGTACTTC	CASRRGATTDEQYF
few	TRBJ2-7	TRBV5-1	TRBD2	TGCGCCAGCAGCAGGTTAGCGGGACCTACCTACGAGCAGTACTTC	CASSRLAGPTYEQYF
-	TRBJ1-2	TRBV6-4	-	TGTGCCAGCAGTGGGGGACACCATGGCTACACCTTC	CASSGGHHGYTF
once	TRBJ1-1	TRBV7-9	TRBD1	TGTGCCAGCAGCGGAGACAGGGTTGAGGACACTGAAGCTTTCTTT	CASSGDRVEDTEAFF
-	TRBJ1-2	TRBV29-1	-	TGCAGCTCGACACCGTCCAACTATGGCTACACCTTC	CSSTPSNYGYTF
-	TRBJ2-3	TRBV20-1	TRBD2	TGCAGTGCTAGAGATATCCTAGCGGACCCCACAGATACGCAGTATTTT	CSARDILADPTDTQYF
-	TRBJ1-6	TRBV3-1	-	TGTGCCAGCAGCCAAGAGATGGCAGGCCCCCTCCACTTT	CASSQEMAGPLHF
-	TRBJ2-1	TRBV20-1	TRBD2	TGCAGTGCTGCGACTAGCGGAACAGACTACAATGAGCAGTTCTTC	CSAATSGTDYNEQFF
once	TRBJ2-1	TRBV7-9	-	TGTGCCAGCAGCTCGCGTCTAGCCTGGGATGAGCAGTTCTTC	CASSSRLAWDEQFF
-	TRBJ1-2	TRBV28	TRBD1	TGTGCCAGCAGGGGGGACAGGCGTTATGGCTACACCTTC	CASRGDRRYGYTF
-	TRBJ2-5	TRBV6-2/TRBV6-3	-	TGTGCCAGCGGGGCAAGAACGGGTTTTTACCAAGAGACCCAGTACTTC	CASGARTGFYQETQYF
-	TRBJ2-1	TRBV9	-	TGTGCCAGCAGCGTATACGATAGTTTCGGTGAGCAGTTCTTC	CASSVYDSFGEQFF
few	TRBJ1-2	TRBV6-5	-	TGTGCCAGCAGCTCAGGGCCGGCCCTAAACTATGGCTACACCTTC	CASSSGPALNYGYTF
-	TRBJ1-2	TRBV7-2	-	TGTGCCAGCAGCTTTGATTACTATGGCTACACCTTC	CASSFDYYGYTF
-	TRBJ2-1	TRBV10-3	TRBD2	TGTGCCATCAGTGGCAGCGGCGGGGGGGGCCCCAATGAGCAGTTCTTC	CAISGSGGGGPNEQFF
-	TRBJ1-1	TRBV20-1	-	TGCAGTGCTATCCCGGGGGCGCCGGGGACTGAAGCTTTCTTT	CSAIPGAPGTEAFF
-	TRBJ2-1	TRBV29-1	-	TGCAGCGTTGAACCACAGAGCTCCTACAATGAGCAGTTCTTC	CSVEPQSSYNEQFF
-	TRBJ2-7	TRBV7-3	-	TGTGCCAGCAGTCGGGAAGGTGCGGGCGAGCAGTACTTC	CASSREGAGEQYF
-	TRBJ2-3	TRBV7-9	TRBD2	TGTGCCAGCAGCTTAGTTCCGAGCGGGGCCACAACTCTCACAGATACGCAGTATTTT	CASSLVPSGATTLTDTQYF
-	TRBJ1-2	TRBV30	-	TGTGCCTGGAGTGATACGGATGGCTACACCTTC	CAWSDTDGYTF
few	TRBJ2-7	TRBV6-2/TRBV6-3	TRBD1	TGTGCCAGCAGAGGACCGGGACAGGGATACGAGCAGTACTTC	CASRGPGQGYEQYF
-	TRBJ1-2	TRBV15	TRBD1	TGTGCCACCAGCAGGGCACAGGGGATCTATGGCTACACCTTC	CATSRAQGIYGYTF
-	TRBJ2-4	TRBV12-3/TRBV12-4	-	TGTGCCAGCAGTTTCTTCGGGGGTAGCATTCAGTACTTC	CASSFFGGSIQYF
-	TRBJ2-1	TRBV5-1	-	TGCGCCAGCAGCTTGGGGTTCGGGACTGGCATCAATGAGCAGTTCTTC	CASSLGFGTGINEQFF
-	TRBJ2-1	TRBV5-1	-	TGCGCCAGCAGCTCCACGGGGGCCACCTACAATGAGCAGTTCTTC	CASSSTGATYNEQFF
few	TRBJ2-1	TRBV30	-	TGTGCCTGGGGACTGGGTGAGCAGTTCTTC	CAWGLGEQFF
-	TRBJ1-4	TRBV5-1	TRBD1	TGCGCCAGCAGCTTGTCCGGGTGGGACAGCTATGAAAAACTGTTTTTT	CASSLSGWDSYEKLFF
-	TRBJ1-5	TRBV30	-	TGTGCCTGGAGTGTACCTGGACCCGATCAGCCCCAGCATTTT	CAWSVPGPDQPQHF
few	TRBJ2-1	TRBV12-3/TRBV12-4	-	TGTGCCAGCAGTTTGTATAGCCTTTCCTACAATGAGCAGTTCTTC	CASSLYSLSYNEQFF
-	TRBJ2-1	TRBV7-2	-	TGTGCCAGCAGCACGCCCGTTCGGGGGCAGACATACAATGAGCAGTTCTTC	CASSTPVRGQTYNEQFF
few	TRBJ2-1	TRBV7-6	TRBD2	TGTGCCAGCAGCTTAGGAGGGATCCGGACTAGGGCCAATGAGCAGTTCTTC	CASSLGGIRTRANEQFF
-	TRBJ2-5	TRBV7-9	TRBD1	TGTGCCAGCAGCCCCGTATTGACAGGGGGTACCAAAGAGACCCAGTACTTC	CASSPVLTGGTKETQYF
few	TRBJ1-2	TRBV18	-	TGTGCCAGCTCACCACTCCAACAGGTTGACTATGGCTACACCTTC	CASSPLQQVDYGYTF